Reported below is one T cell receptor (beta chain). As originally analysed: Reference gene primers were amplified, and this amplification served to estimate nucleated cell counts. The repertoire was sequenced with immunoSEQ multiplex PCR; TCRdb's copy has only in-frame clones and lacks some. That table furnishes V, J and clone size, whereas the DNA furnished D and trimming. The sample includes roughly 68,000 clones, about 87% of them seen just once. The data stem from a study of blood T cell repertoires in COVID-19. Study-wide context: The origin of the acute and convalescent COVID-19 samples was the United States, Italy and Spain. In each case, the material was cDNA or gDNA derived from T cells, B-cell-depleted T cells, or PBMCs.

Trimming at V came to 1 base and at J to 5 bases, leaving 4 bases not matched to a gene. This CDR3 is 15 amino acids long. Looked up from germline, CDR1 is SGHTA and CDR2 is FQGTGA. The chain has TRBV7-3 and TRBJ2-5; TRBD1 matches 10 bases. The receptor comes from a woman aged 80 or older with active COVID-19. The sequenced material came from peripheral blood. For the CDR3, the DNA is TGTGCCAGCAGCTTAATGGGGACAGGGGTTGAGACCCAGTACTTC. Translating it yields CASSLMGTGVETQYF.